This TCR beta chain was found in a study of blood T cell repertoires in COVID-19. Study summary: Samples taken during acute and convalescent COVID-19 were collected in the United States, Italy and Spain. PBMCs, B-cell-depleted T cells, or T cells were the source of the cDNA or gDNA that made up the material.

As processed by the authors: From reference gene primer amplification, estimates of nucleated cell counts were derived. TCRdb keeps only in-frame clones here, not all; method: immunoSEQ multiplex PCR. V and J calls and clone size are as listed in that table; D and trimming were resolved from the DNA. This table holds about 170,000 clones, 84% found once. This clone was seen a handful of times. Germline V gene data show CDR1 as SGHAT and CDR2 as FQNNGV. The CDR3 sequence is 16 residues long. The ends were cut back, 0 bases at V and 2 bases at J, with 11 bases in the middle. The source is a man aged 18 to 29 with active or convalescent COVID-19. The chain recombines TRBV11-2 with TRBJ1-3; D is unresolved. Sequenced sample: peripheral blood. The CDR3 DNA sequence: TGTGCCAGCAGCTTAGATCAAGCTAGTACTGGAAACACCATATATTTT. Amino acid sequence: CASSLDQASTGNTIYF.